The 16 T cell receptor beta chains below all came from one sample that was sequenced in a study of cytomegalovirus exposure and HLA in healthy donors. Vbeta (60) and Jbeta (13) primers were used in the PCR. Generated by immunoSEQ multiplex PCR, the TCRdb table keeps only in-frame clones and is missing some. Of 140,000 to 150,000 clones detected, roughly 71% appear once; the ten largest clones hold over 6%. The specimen was PBMCs. Receptor source: a man aged 25-40 years in good health and CMV-seronegative.

CDR3 residues: CASSYTPPQVGIQYF. As DNA, the CDR3 is TGTGCCAGCAGTTACACTCCGCCGCAGGTCGGCATTCAGTACTTC. The V and J genes are TRBV6-5 and TRBJ2-4; D is ambiguous. There are 15 residues in the CDR3. The V end was cut by 2 bases, the J end by 9 bases, with 17 bases between. Germline loops: CDR1 MNHEY, CDR2 SVGAGI.

The chain employs TRBV19 and TRBJ1-4; D perhaps matches TRBD1 (5 bases). This CDR3 comprises 17 residues. Germline V lookup: CDR1 LNHDA, CDR2 SQIVND (reference sequence). The V end was cut by 3 bases, the J end by 2 bases, with 16 bases between. The CDR3 here is CASSMRAGQNTNEKLFF. CDR3 DNA sequence: TGTGCCAGTAGTATGAGAGCAGGGCAGAATACTAATGAAAAACTGTTTTTT. Full variable domain (outside the CDR3, taken from reference TRBV19 and TRBJ1-4): DGGITQSPKYLFRKEGQNVTLSCEQNLNHDAMYWYRQDPGQGLRLIYYSQIVNDFQKGDIAEGYSVSREKKESFPLTVTSAQKNPTAFYLCASSMRAGQNTNEKLFFGSGTQLSVL.

The chain links TRBV9 to TRBJ1-2; 8 positions match TRBD1. The CDR3 has 16 amino acids. Germline assignment: CDR1 SGDLS and CDR2 YYNGEE. The trim removed 4 bases at V and 4 bases at J, leaving 12 bases unmatched. In nucleotides, the CDR3 is TGTGCCAGCAGCTTTCAGGACAGGGCACTGTCCTATGGCTACACCTTC. It codes for CASSFQDRALSYGYTF. The whole variable domain, filled in from reference TRBV9 and TRBJ1-2, reads DSGVTQTPKHLITATGQRVTLRCSPRSGDLSVYWYQQSLDQGLQFLIQYYNGEERAKGNILERFSAQQFPDLHSELNLSSLELGDSALYFCASSFQDRALSYGYTFGSGTRLTVV.

This clone showed up just a few times. This chain connects TRBV13 to TRBJ2-3; 13 bases map to TRBD2. Per germline, CDR1 PRHDT and CDR2 FYEKMQ (reference sequence). The CDR3 is 17 residues long. The junction had 7 bases not matched to a gene; V was cut back by 5 bases and J by 2 bases. CDR3 bases: TGTGCCAGCAGCCCCGGGACTAGCGGGAAGCACACAGATACGCAGTATTTT. It codes for CASSPGTSGKHTDTQYF.

This clone was counted between two and nine times. The chain has TRBV6-5 and TRBJ2-2; perhaps TRBD2 as D (5 bases). Germline values: CDR1 MNHEY, CDR2 SVGAGI. The CDR3 is 16 residues long. Trimming stripped 0 bases from V and 3 bases from J, with 11 bases between. The CDR3 DNA sequence: TGTGCCAGCAGTTACTCGAGGGCCAGTTACACCGGGGAGCTGTTTTTT. It encodes CASSYSRASYTGELFF.

A note on this clone: The junction and the germline gene differ at one end; a read error may be behind it. The chain combines TRBV5-4 with TRBJ1-2; D remains unclear. The CDR3 has 12 residues. Germline CDR1 reads SGHNT; CDR2 reads YYREEE (reference sequence). The CDR3 nucleotides are TGTGCCAGCAGCTCAGGAAACTCTGGCTACACCTTC. It specifies CASSSGNSGYTF.

Of note for this clone: This sample also contains other DNA sequences that code for the same CDR3. The J gene is TRBJ1-1, the V gene TRBV5-1; tentative D call: TRBD1 (6 bases). Germline-derived CDR1 and CDR2 are SGHRS and YFSETQ. This CDR3 contains 14 residues. V lost 4 bases, J lost 1 base, and 11 bases lay in between. The CDR3 loop is CASSPDRPNTEAFF. CDR3 in DNA: TGCGCCAGCAGCCCCGACAGGCCGAACACTGAAGCTTTCTTT.

The chain uses TRBV6-5 and TRBJ2-1; possibly TRBD2 for D (5 bases). The CDR3 loop spans 13 amino acids. Trimming took off 7 bases at V and 5 bases at J, with 12 bases between the two ends. CDR1 and CDR2 from the germline V gene are MNHEY and SVGAGI. The CDR3 bases are TGTGCCAGCAAAAAGTGGGGAGACAATGAGCAGTTCTTC. It is translated as CASKKWGDNEQFF.

The chain combines TRBV6-5 with TRBJ2-1, with a weak D call TRBD1 (6 bases). This CDR3 is 12 amino acids long. Germline CDR1 MNHEY, CDR2 SVGAGI. Trimming removed 5 bases at V and 9 bases at J, with 11 bases between. In DNA, the CDR3 is TGTGCCAGCAGTCTCAGGGGATTTGAGCAGTTCTTC. Its translation is CASSLRGFEQFF.

The J gene is TRBJ2-7, the V gene TRBV4-1; TRBD1 matches 8 bases. Germline V gene data show CDR1 as MGHRA and CDR2 as YSYEKL. The length of the CDR3 is 16 residues. Unmatched junction bases numbered 10, after V lost 4 bases and J lost 2 bases. The chain's CDR3 is CASSPVGRGRTYEQYF. DNA for the CDR3: TGCGCCAGCAGCCCCGTAGGCAGGGGGCGCACCTACGAGCAGTACTTC.

This clone is a singleton in its sample. This chain links TRBV30 with TRBJ1-2; 8 bases fit TRBD1. CDR1 is GTSNPN and CDR2 is SVGIG in the germline V gene (reference sequence). The CDR3 consists of 13 residues. V lost 2 bases and J lost 7; bases outside the gene matches: 6. The CDR3 DNA is TGTGCCTGGAGTACCCAGGGGGCATTTGGCTACACCTTC. Protein product: CAWSTQGAFGYTF.

The chain uses TRBV6-1 and TRBJ1-4, with 7 bases aligning to TRBD1. The CDR3 spans 16 residues. The V gene's germline CDR1 is MNHNS and CDR2 SASEGT. The ends lost 0 bases at V and 11 bases at J; junction bases unmatched: 12. The CDR3 is CASSEAVDRAGKKLFF. The CDR3 coding sequence is TGTGCCAGCAGTGAAGCGGTAGACAGGGCGGGAAAGAAACTGTTTTTT.

The chain recombines TRBV5-5 with TRBJ1-5; D unclear. The CDR3 loop spans 13 amino acids. From germline, CDR1 is SGHKS and CDR2 YYEKEE (reference sequence). The V end was cut by 0 bases, the J end by 7 bases, with 8 bases between. In DNA form, the CDR3 reads TGTGCCAGCAGCTTGGACAGTATCCAGCCCCAGCATTTT. Translating it yields CASSLDSIQPQHF.

In its sample, this clone was seen a few times. The chain employs TRBV27 and TRBJ2-7; D remains ambiguous. Germline V gene sequence: CDR1 MNHEY, CDR2 SMNVEV (reference sequence). V lost 5 bases and J lost 3, with 11 bases in between. The CDR3 contains 13 residues. CDR3 coding DNA: TGTGCCAGCAGTGTTATCTCGAGCTACGAGCAGTACTTC. The encoded protein is CASSVISSYEQYF.

The chain links TRBV28 to TRBJ1-2; 7 bases line up with TRBD1. The CDR3 runs to 14 residues. The V gene's germline CDR1 is MDHEN and CDR2 SYDVKM. The junction had 8 bases not matched to a gene; V was cut back by 5 bases and J by 5 bases. CDR3 amino acids: CASSPRTGLYGYTF. CDR3 in DNA: TGTGCCAGCAGTCCCAGGACAGGCCTATATGGCTACACCTTC.

The genes are TRBV9 and TRBJ2-5; no clear D. Germline CDR1 reads SGDLS; CDR2 reads YYNGEE. V was cut by 3 bases and J by 1 base, with 10 bases left in between. The CDR3 is made up of 14 amino acids. The CDR3 reads CASSAYSFQETQYF. The CDR3 DNA reads TGTGCCAGCAGCGCATACAGTTTCCAAGAGACCCAGTACTTC.